Sequencing of this TCR beta chain was carried out in a study of T cells of healthy individuals. In its sample, this clonotype was seen many times. The CDR3 runs 16 residues. Germline V gene data show CDR1 as SGHNT and CDR2 as YENEEA. The J segment lost 5 bases and the V segment lost 5 bases, leaving 4 bases of the junction unmatched. TCRdb recomputed calls from the 5' RACE reads with MiXCR, one row per CDR3 protein. The profile shows roughly 87,000 distinct CDR3 sequences, approximately 18% of them singletons. J is TRBJ2-3 and V is TRBV11-3; 16 bases are a match to TRBD2. This TCR was recovered from a human donor in good health. CDR3 amino acids: CASSQGTSGRGDTQYF. In DNA form, the CDR3 reads TGTGCCAGCAGCCAAGGGACTAGCGGGAGGGGAGATACGCAGTATTTT.